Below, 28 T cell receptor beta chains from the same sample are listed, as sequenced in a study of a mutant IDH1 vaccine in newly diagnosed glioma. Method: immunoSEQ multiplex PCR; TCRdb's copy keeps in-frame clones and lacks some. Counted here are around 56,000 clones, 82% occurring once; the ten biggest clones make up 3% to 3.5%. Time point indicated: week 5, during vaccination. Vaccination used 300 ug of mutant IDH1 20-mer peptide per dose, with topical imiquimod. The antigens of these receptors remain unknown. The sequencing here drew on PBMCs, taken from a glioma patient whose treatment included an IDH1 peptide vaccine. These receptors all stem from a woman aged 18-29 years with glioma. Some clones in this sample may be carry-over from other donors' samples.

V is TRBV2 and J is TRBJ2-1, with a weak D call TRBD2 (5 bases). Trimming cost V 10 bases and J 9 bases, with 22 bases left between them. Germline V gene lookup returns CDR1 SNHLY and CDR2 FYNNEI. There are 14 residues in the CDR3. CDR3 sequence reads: CATAPTDLGGEQFF. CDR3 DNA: TGTGCCACCGCACCCACGGACTTAGGCGGTGAGCAGTTCTTC.

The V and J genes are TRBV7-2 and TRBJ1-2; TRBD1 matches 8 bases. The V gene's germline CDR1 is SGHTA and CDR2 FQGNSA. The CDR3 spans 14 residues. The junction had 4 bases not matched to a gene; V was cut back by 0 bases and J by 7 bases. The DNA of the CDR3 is TGTGCCAGCAGCTTAGCGTCGGACAGGGTTGGCTACACCTTC. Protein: CASSLASDRVGYTF.

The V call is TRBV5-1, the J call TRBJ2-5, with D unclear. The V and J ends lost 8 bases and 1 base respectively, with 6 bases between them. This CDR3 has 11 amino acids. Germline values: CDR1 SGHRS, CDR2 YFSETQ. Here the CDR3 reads CASRVQETQYF. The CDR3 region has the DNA TGCGCCAGTCGGGTCCAAGAGACCCAGTACTTC.

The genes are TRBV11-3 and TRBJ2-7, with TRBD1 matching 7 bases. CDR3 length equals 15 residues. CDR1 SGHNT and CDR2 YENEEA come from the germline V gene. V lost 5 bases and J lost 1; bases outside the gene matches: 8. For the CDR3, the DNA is TGTGCCAGCAGCCCCTGGACAGGCGCTTCCTACGAGCAGTACTTC. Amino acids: CASSPWTGASYEQYF.

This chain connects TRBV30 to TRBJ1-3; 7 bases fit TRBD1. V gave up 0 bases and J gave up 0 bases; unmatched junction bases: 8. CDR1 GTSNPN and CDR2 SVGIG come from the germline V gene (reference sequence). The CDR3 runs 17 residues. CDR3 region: CAWSVGQPSNSGNTIYF. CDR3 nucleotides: TGTGCCTGGAGTGTGGGACAGCCCAGCAACTCTGGAAACACCATATATTTT.

For the CDR3, the DNA is TGTGCCAGCAGCTTGGGAGCTCGCTATGGCTACACCTTC. It translates to CASSLGARYGYTF. V is TRBV5-4 and J is TRBJ1-2; D call uncertain. The CDR3 contains 13 residues. Germline V gives CDR1 SGHNT, CDR2 YYREEE (reference sequence). V lost 0 bases and J lost 4, with 7 bases in between.

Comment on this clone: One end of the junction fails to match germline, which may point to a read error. The CDR3 reads CANSPGGGRNTEAFF. The CDR3 coding sequence is TGTGCCAACAGTCCCGGTGGGGGGCGGAACACTGAAGCTTTCTTT. The chain has TRBV2 and TRBJ1-1; TRBD1 might be the D (6 bases). The CDR3 has 15 amino acids. Germline CDR1 and CDR2: SNHLY and FYNNEI.

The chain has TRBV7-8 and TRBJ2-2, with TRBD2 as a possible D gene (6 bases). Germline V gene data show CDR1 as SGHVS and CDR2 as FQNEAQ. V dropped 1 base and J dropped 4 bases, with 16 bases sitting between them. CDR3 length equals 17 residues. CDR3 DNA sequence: TGTGCCAGCAGCTTAGGCTCGGCTAGCGTTTCCACCGGGGAGCTGTTTTTT. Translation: CASSLGSASVSTGELFF.

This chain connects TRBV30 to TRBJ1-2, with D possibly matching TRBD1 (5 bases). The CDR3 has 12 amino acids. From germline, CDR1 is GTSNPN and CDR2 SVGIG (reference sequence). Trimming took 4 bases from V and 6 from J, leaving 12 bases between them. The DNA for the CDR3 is TGTGCCTGGACTAGGACACCGGATGGCTACACCTTC. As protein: CAWTRTPDGYTF.

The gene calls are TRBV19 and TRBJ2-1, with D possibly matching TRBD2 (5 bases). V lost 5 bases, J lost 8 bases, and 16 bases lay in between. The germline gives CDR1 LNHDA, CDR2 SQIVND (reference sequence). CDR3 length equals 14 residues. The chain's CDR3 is CASSSEALHDEQFF. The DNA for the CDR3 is TGTGCCAGTAGTTCGGAGGCGCTACACGATGAGCAGTTCTTC.

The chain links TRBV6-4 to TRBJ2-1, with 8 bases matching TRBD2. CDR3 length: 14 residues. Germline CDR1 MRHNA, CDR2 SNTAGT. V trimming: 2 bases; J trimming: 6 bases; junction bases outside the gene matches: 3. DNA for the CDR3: TGTGCCAGCAGTGACGGGACTAGTGGCAATGAGCAGTTCTTC. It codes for CASSDGTSGNEQFF.

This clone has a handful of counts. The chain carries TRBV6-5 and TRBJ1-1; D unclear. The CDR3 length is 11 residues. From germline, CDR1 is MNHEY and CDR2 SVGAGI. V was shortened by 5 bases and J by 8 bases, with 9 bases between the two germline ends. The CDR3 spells CASSGRSEAFF. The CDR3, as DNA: TGTGCCAGCAGTGGGAGAAGCGAAGCTTTCTTT.

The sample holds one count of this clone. The CDR3 region has the DNA TGTGCCAGCAGCCCCCGGACTGAAGAGACCCAGTACTTC. This gives the protein CASSPRTEETQYF. The chain recombines TRBV5-6 with TRBJ2-5; tentative D call: TRBD2 (5 bases). The CDR3 is 13 residues long. V dropped 4 bases and J dropped 3 bases, with 10 bases sitting between them. Germline CDR1 reads SGHDT; CDR2 reads YYEEEE.

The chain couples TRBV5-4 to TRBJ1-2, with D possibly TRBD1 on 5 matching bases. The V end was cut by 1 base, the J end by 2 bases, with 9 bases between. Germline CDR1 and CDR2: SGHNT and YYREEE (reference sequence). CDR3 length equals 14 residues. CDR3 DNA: TGTGCCAGCAGCTTGTGGGGGGGGAACTATGGCTACACCTTC. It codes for CASSLWGGNYGYTF.

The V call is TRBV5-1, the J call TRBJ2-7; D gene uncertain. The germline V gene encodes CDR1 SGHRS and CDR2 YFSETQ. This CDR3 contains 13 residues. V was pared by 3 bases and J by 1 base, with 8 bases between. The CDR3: CASSSDMSYEQYF. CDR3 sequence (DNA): TGCGCCAGCAGCTCTGACATGTCCTACGAGCAGTACTTC.

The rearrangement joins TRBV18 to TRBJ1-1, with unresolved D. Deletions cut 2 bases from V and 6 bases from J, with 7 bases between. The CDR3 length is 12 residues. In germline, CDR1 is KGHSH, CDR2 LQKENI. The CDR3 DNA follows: TGTGCCAGCTCACCATACGGGGCTGAAGCTTTCTTT. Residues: CASSPYGAEAFF. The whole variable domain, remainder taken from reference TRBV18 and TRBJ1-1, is NAGVMQNPRHLVRRRGQEARLRCSPMKGHSHVYWYRQLPEEGLKFMVYLQKENIIDESGMPKERFSAEFPKEGPSILRIQQVVRGDSAAYFCASSPYGAEAFFGQGTRLTVV.

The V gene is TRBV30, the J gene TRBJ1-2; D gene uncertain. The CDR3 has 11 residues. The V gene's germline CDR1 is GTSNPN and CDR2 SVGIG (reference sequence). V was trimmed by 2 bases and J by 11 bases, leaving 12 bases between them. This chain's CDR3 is CAWSLGSGYTF. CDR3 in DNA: TGTGCCTGGAGTCTAGGGTCCGGTTACACCTTC.

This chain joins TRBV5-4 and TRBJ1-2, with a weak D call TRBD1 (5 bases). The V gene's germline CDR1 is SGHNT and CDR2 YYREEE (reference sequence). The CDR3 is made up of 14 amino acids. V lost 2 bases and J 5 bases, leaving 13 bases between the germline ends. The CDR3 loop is CASSFPGLGYGYTF. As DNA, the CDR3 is TGTGCCAGCAGCTTTCCAGGGCTTGGATATGGCTACACCTTC.

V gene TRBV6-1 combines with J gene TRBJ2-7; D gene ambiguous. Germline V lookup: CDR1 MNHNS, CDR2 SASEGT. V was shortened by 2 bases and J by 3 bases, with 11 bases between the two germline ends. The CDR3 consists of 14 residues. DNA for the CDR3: TGTGCCAGCAGTGAATTAGGCGTTGTCTACGAGCAGTACTTC. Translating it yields CASSELGVVYEQYF.

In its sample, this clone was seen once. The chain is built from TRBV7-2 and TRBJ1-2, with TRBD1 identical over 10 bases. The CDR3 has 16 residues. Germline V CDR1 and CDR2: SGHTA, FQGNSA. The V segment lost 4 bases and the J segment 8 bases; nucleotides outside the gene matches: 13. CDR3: CASSYLESGTGVGYTF. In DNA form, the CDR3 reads TGTGCCAGCAGCTACCTTGAATCCGGGACAGGGGTCGGCTACACCTTC.

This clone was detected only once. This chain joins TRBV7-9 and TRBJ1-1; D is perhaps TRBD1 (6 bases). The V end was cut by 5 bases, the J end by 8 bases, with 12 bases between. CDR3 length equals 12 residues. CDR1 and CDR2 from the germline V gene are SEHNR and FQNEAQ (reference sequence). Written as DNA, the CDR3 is TGTGCCAGCAGCCAAGGGGGGGGCGAAGCTTTCTTT. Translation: CASSQGGGEAFF.

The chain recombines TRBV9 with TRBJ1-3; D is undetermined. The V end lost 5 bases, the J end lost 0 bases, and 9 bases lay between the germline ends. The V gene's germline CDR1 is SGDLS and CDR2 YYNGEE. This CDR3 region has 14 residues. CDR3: CASSVGSSGNTIYF. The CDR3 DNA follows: TGTGCCAGCAGTGTGGGTAGCTCTGGAAACACCATATATTTT. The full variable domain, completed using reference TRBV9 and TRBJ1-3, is DSGVTQTPKHLITATGQRVTLRCSPRSGDLSVYWYQQSLDQGLQFLIQYYNGEERAKGNILERFSAQQFPDLHSELNLSSLELGDSALYFCASSVGSSGNTIYFGEGSWLTVV.

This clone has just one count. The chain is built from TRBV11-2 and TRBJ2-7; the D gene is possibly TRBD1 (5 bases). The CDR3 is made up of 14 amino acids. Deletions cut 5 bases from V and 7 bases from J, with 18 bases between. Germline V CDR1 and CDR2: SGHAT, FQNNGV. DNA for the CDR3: TGTGCCAGCAGCCCCTGGGGCAGCTCGCGGGAGCAGTACTTC. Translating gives CASSPWGSSREQYF.

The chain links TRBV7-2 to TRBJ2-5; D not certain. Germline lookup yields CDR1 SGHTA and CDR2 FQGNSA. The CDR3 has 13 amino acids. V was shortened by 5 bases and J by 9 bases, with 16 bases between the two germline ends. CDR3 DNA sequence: TGTGCCAGCAGCCTCTCGCTCCTTGAGGCCCAGTACTTC. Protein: CASSLSLLEAQYF.

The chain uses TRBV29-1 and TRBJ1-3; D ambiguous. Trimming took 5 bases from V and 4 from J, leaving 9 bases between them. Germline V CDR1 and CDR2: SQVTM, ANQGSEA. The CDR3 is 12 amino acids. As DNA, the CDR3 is TGCAGCGTTTTGATAGCCGGAAACACCATATATTTT. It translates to CSVLIAGNTIYF.

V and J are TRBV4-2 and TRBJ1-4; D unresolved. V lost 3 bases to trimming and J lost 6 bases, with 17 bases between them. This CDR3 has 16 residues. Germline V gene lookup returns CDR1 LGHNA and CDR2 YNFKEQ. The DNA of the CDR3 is TGTGCCAGCAGCCAGATCGGCGGGGAGAATGATGAAAAACTGTTTTTT. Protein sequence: CASSQIGGENDEKLFF.

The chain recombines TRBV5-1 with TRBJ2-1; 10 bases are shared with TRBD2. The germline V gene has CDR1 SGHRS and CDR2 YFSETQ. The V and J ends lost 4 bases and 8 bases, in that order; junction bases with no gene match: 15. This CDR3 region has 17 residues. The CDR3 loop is CASSPAGSGRALYEQFF. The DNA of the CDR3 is TGCGCCAGCAGCCCGGCGGGCAGCGGGAGGGCCTTGTATGAGCAGTTCTTC.

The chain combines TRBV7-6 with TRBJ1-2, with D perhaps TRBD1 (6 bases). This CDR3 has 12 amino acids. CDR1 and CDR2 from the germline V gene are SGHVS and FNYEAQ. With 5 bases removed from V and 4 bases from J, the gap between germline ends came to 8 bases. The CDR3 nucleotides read TGTGCCAGCAGCCCGGACAGCTATGGCTACACCTTC. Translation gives CASSPDSYGYTF.